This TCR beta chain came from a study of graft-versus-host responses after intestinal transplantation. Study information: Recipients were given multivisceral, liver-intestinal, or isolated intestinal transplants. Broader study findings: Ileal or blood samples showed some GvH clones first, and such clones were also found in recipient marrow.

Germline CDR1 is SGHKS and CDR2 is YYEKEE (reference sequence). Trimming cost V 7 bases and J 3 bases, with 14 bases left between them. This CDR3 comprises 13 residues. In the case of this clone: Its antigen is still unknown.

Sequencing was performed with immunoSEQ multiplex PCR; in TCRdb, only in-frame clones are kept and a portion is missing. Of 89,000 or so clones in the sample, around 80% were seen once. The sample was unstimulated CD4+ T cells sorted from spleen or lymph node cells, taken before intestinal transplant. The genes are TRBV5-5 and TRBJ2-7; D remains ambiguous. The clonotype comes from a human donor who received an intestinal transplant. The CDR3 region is CASGPPDSYEQYF. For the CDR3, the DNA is TGTGCCAGCGGGCCCCCTGATAGCTACGAGCAGTACTTC.